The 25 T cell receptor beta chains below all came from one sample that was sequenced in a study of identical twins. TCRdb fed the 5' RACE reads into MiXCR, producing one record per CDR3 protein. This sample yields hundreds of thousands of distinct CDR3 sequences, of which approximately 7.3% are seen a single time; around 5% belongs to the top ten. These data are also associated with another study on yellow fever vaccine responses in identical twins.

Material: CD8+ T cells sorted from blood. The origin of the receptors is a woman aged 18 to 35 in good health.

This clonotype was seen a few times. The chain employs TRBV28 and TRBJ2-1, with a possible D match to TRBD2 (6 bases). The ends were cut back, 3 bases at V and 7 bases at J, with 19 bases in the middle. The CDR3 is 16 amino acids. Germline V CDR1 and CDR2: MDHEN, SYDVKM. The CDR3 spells CASSFLAGRLANEQFF. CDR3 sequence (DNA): TGTGCCAGCAGTTTTTTGGCGGGGAGACTTGCGAATGAGCAGTTCTTC.

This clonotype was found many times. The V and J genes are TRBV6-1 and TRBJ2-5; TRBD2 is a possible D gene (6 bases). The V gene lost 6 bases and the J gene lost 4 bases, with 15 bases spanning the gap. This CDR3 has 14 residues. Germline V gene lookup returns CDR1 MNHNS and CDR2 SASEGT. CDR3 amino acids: CASRDLGLLETQYF. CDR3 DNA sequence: TGTGCCAGCAGGGACTTGGGACTTTTAGAGACCCAGTACTTC.

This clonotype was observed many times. The CDR3 loop is CASKNRVAGWYEQYF. The DNA for the CDR3 is TGTGCCAGCAAGAACAGAGTAGCGGGCTGGTACGAGCAGTACTTC. This chain connects TRBV6-1 to TRBJ2-7; 7 bases match TRBD2. The length of the CDR3 is 15 residues. Trimming removed 7 bases from V and 4 bases from J; junction bases left unmatched: 13. CDR1 and CDR2 from the germline V gene are MNHNS and SASEGT.

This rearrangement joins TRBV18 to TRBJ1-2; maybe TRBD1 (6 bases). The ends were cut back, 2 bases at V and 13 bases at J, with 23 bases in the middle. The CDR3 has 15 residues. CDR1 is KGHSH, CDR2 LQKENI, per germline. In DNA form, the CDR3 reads TGTGCCAGCTCACCAAGGTCGGCAGGGGCGCAGGGGTTCACCTTC. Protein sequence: CASSPRSAGAQGFTF.

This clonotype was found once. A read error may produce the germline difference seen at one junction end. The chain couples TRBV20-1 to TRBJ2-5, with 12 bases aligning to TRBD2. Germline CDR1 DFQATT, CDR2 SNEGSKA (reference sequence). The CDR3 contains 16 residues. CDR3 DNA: TGCTGTGCTCCCCAGAGACTAGCGGGAGAGCGAAAGACCCAGTACTTC. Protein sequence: CCAPQRLAGERKTQYF.

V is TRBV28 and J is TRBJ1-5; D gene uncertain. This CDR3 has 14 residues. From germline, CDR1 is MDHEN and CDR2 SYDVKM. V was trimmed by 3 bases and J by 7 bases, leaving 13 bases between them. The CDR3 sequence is CASSFLGTTQPQHF. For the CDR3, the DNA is TGTGCCAGCAGTTTCTTAGGCACCACCCAGCCCCAGCATTTT.

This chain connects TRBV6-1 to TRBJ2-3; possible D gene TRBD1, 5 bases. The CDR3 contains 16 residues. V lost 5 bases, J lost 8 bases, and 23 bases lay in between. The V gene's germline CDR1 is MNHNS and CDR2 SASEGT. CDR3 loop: CASSQTQFGAHGTQYF. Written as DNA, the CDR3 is TGTGCCAGCAGTCAAACACAGTTTGGGGCACATGGTACGCAGTATTTT.

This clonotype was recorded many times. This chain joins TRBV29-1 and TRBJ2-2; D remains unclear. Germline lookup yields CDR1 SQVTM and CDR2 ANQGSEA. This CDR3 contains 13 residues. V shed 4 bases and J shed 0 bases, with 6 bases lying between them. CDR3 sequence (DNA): TGCAGCGTTGGTAGTACGAACACCGGGGAGCTGTTTTTT. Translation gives CSVGSTNTGELFF.

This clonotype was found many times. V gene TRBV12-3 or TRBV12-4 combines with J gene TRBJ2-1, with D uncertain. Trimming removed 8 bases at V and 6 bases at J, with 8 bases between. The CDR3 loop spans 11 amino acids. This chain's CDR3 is CASRVGNEQFF. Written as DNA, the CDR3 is TGTGCCAGCCGGGTGGGCAATGAGCAGTTCTTC.

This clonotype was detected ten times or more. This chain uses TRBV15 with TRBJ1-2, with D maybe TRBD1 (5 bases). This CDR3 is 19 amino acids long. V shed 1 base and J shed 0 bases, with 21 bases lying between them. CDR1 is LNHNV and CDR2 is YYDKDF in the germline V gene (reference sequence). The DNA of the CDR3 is TGTGCCACCAGCAGAGCCGGCGGCAGGGACGTTGGGGCTAACTATGGCTACACCTTC. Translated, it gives CATSRAGGRDVGANYGYTF.

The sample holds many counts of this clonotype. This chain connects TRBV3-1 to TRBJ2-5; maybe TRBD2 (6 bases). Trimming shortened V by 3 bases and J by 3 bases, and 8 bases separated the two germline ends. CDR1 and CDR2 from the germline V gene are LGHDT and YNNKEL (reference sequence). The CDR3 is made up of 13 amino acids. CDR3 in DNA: TGTGCCAGCAGCCAGCGGGACGAAGAGACCCAGTACTTC. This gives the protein CASSQRDEETQYF.

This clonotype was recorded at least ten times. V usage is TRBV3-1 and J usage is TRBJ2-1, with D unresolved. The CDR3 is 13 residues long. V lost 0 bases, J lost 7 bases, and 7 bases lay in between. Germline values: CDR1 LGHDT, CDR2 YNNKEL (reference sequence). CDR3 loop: CASSQELENEQFF. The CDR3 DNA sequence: TGTGCCAGCAGCCAAGAACTCGAAAATGAGCAGTTCTTC.

For the CDR3, the DNA is TGTGCCAGCAGTTTGGGAGAAGATACGCAGTATTTT. Protein product: CASSLGEDTQYF. The rearrangement uses TRBV12-3 or TRBV12-4 and TRBJ2-3; D possibly corresponds to TRBD2 (5 bases). Trimming stripped 3 bases from V and 5 bases from J, with 6 bases between. This CDR3 is 12 amino acids long.

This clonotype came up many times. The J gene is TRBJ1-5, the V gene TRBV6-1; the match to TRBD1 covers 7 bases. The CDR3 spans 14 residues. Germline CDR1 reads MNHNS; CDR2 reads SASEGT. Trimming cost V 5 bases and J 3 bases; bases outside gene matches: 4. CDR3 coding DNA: TGTGCCAGCAGTCCGGGACAGTACAATCAGCCCCAGCATTTT. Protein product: CASSPGQYNQPQHF.

The chain's CDR3 is CSARDEGRDEQFF. The CDR3 DNA sequence: TGCAGTGCTAGAGATGAGGGGCGCGATGAGCAGTTCTTC. The chain joins TRBV20-1 to TRBJ2-1; D assignment may be TRBD1 or TRBD2 (5 bases each). The V gene lost 0 bases and the J gene lost 8 bases, with 11 bases spanning the gap. Germline CDR1 DFQATT, CDR2 SNEGSKA (reference sequence). The CDR3 is made up of 13 amino acids.

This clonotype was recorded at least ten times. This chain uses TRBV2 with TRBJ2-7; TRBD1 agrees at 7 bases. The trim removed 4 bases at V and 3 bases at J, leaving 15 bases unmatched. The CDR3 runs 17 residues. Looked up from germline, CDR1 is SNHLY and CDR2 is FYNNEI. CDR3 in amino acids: CASSGNKDRIEFYEQYV. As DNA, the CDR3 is TGTGCCAGCAGTGGAAACAAGGACAGGATAGAATTCTACGAGCAGTACGTC.

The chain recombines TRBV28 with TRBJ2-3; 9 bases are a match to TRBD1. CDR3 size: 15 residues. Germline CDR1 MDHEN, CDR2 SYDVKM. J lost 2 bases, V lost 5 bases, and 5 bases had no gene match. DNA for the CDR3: TGTGCCAGCAGTCGGACAGGGGATTACACAGATACGCAGTATTTT. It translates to CASSRTGDYTDTQYF.

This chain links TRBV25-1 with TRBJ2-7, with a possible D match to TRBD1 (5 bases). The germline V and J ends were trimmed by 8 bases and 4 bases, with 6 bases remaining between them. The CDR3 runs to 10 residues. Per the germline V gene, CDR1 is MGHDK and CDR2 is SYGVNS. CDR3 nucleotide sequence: TGTGCCAGCGGGGCTTACGAGCAGTACTTC. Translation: CASGAYEQYF.

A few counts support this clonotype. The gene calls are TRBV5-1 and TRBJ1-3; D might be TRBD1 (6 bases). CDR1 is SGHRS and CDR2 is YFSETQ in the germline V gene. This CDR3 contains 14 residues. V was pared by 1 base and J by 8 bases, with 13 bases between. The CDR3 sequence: CASSLQGLRDTIYF. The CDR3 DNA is TGCGCCAGCAGCTTGCAGGGGCTCCGTGACACCATATATTTT.

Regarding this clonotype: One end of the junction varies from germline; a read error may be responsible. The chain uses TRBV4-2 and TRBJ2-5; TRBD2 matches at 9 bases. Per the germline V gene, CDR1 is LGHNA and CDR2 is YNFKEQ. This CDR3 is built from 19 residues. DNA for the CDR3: TGTGCCAGCAGCAAAGAACCGGGACTAGCAGGGCTGGTCCAAGAGACCCAGTACTTC. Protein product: CASSKEPGLAGLVQETQYF.

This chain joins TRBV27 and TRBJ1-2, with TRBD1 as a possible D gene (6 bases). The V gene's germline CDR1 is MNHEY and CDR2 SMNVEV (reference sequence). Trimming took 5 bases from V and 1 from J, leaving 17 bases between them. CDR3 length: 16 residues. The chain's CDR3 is CASSPRGRGGNYGYTF. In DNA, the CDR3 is TGTGCCAGCAGTCCTAGGGGCAGGGGAGGTAACTATGGCTACACCTTC.

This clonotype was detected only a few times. The CDR3 DNA reads TGCGCCAGCAGCCCCTCAACGGCGAGACTAGCGGGTGAAATGGTTTATTACGAGCAGTACTTC. The encoded protein is CASSPSTARLAGEMVYYEQYF. The genes are TRBV4-1 and TRBJ2-7, with 10 bases matching TRBD2. The germline V gene encodes CDR1 MGHRA and CDR2 YSYEKL. The CDR3 is made up of 21 amino acids. V shed 4 bases, J shed 4 bases, and the junction held 25 bases outside the gene matches.

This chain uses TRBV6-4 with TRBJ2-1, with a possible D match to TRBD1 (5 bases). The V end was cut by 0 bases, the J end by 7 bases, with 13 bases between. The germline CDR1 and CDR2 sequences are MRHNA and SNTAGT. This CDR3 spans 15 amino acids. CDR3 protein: CASSDSGRVVNEQFF. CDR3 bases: TGTGCCAGCAGTGACTCAGGCAGGGTTGTGAATGAGCAGTTCTTC.

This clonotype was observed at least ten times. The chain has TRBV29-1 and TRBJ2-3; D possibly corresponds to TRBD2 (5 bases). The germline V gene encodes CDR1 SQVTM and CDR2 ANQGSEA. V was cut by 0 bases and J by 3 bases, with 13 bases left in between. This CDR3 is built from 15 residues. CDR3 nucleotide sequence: TGCAGCGTTGAAGACGAAGCGGAGCCTACAGATACGCAGTATTTT. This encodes CSVEDEAEPTDTQYF.

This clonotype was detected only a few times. The CDR3 here is CASSPRQINQPQHF. As DNA, the CDR3 is TGTGCCAGCAGTCCACGACAGATAAATCAGCCCCAGCATTTT. The rearrangement links TRBV28 to TRBJ1-5; the D gene is possibly TRBD1 (5 bases). V lost 5 bases and J lost 4, with 12 bases in between. The CDR3 extends over 14 amino acids. From germline, CDR1 is MDHEN and CDR2 SYDVKM.